This T cell receptor beta chain stems from a study of Ad26.COV2.S vaccination and SARS-CoV-2 variants. Clones were sequenced by immunoSEQ multiplex PCR, and TCRdb holds only the in-frame ones, with some missing. The table has around 320,000 clones, roughly 86% seen once. Sample treatment: approximately 18 received Ad26.COV2.S at low or high dose, single or two shots; about five received placebo; per-sample allocation not given. Samples analyzed were those drawn on day 63 after the first vaccine or placebo injection. Trimming at V came to 4 bases and at J to 3 bases, leaving 10 bases not matched to a gene. Germline CDR1 MNHEY, CDR2 SVGAGI. The CDR3 totals 16 residues.

The specimen was peripheral blood, collected in a trial of Ad26.COV2.S vaccine versus placebo. The clonotype comes from a person between 18 and 60 years old who received the Ad26.COV2.S COVID-19 vaccine or a placebo. The chain joins TRBV6-5 to TRBJ1-1, with 8 bases matching TRBD1. The chain's CDR3 is CASSSYRGWRDTEAFF. CDR3 sequence (DNA): TGTGCCAGCAGTTCGTACAGGGGGTGGAGGGACACTGAAGCTTTCTTT.